The rows below give T cell receptor beta chains drawn from one sample of a study of T cells after yellow fever vaccination. TCRdb re-called the 5' RACE reads with MiXCR, one entry per CDR3 protein. The table includes 99,000 or so distinct CDR3 sequences, about 5.8% detected once. The input for sequencing was CD8+ T cells sorted from PBMCs, taken 10 days after the yellow fever booster vaccination. These receptors all come from a young man who received the YFV17D yellow fever vaccine. The conserved cysteine and the conserved F or W are not part of the CDR3 here. Each record gives: V gene, CDR3 length, J gene, CDR3 protein.

TRBV7-9	13	TRBJ2-5	ASSFTPAFGETQY
TRBV4-2	14	TRBJ2-1	ASSWGDGTAYNEQF
TRBV11-2	13	TRBJ1-1	ASSLGAGLNTEAF
TRBV6-6	13	TRBJ2-7	ASSREGGTKYEQY
TRBV6-2/TRBV6-3	14	TRBJ1-5	ASSGLRGVGNQPQH
TRBV6-2/TRBV6-3	13	TRBJ2-3	ASSFLGRGEDTQY
TRBV6-5	10	TRBJ1-1	ASSYGATEAF
TRBV5-1	14	TRBJ2-7	ASSLRVRASSYEQY
TRBV5-1	10	TRBJ2-5	ASSLHVETQY
TRBV4-3	13	TRBJ1-1	ASSHYDSMNTEAF
TRBV4-2	9	TRBJ2-1	ASSQVNEQF
TRBV4-3	15	TRBJ1-2	ASSQDVGGITNYGYT
TRBV27	13	TRBJ1-5	ASSPGTGINQPQH
TRBV7-6	16	TRBJ2-7	ASSLFGSLGATPYEQY
TRBV7-9	11	TRBJ2-5	ASSFGEQETQY
TRBV27	13	TRBJ1-5	ASSAGTQGNQPQH
TRBV7-7	13	TRBJ2-3	ASSLRDGGTDTQY
TRBV12-3/TRBV12-4	9	TRBJ2-2	ASMSGGELF
TRBV29-1	11	TRBJ2-5	SALTGGQETQY
TRBV12-3/TRBV12-4	14	TRBJ2-3	ASSLVEGGSTDTQY
TRBV9	15	TRBJ1-2	ASSPGGSAHKGYGYT
TRBV9	16	TRBJ2-3	ASSVGHDMYSGTDTQY
TRBV10-1	12	TRBJ1-1	ASSDLIQGTEAF
TRBV27	13	TRBJ2-1	ASSLEVFGNNEQF
TRBV6-5	14	TRBJ2-1	ASSSNPGGAYNEQF
TRBV15	15	TRBJ2-6	ATSRTGIVSGANVLT
TRBV13	14	TRBJ2-3	ASSFTTSGGTDTQY
TRBV7-9	12	TRBJ2-1	ASSLSAGNLEQF
TRBV12-3/TRBV12-4	11	TRBJ2-5	ASSGDRVETQY
TRBV27	12	TRBJ1-1	ASSLSTGGTEAF
TRBV10-3	13	TRBJ2-7	AISESLGSSYEQY
TRBV5-1	12	TRBJ2-7	ASSWTGLPYEQY
TRBV18	9	TRBJ2-3	ASSSPDTQY
TRBV6-5	12	TRBJ1-5	ASSLTFGNQPQH
TRBV4-2	13	TRBJ1-4	ASSQVGTGGEKLF
TRBV6-2/TRBV6-3	13	TRBJ2-1	ASSPSMSSYNEQF
TRBV16	13	TRBJ1-2	ASSNRHPITYGYT
TRBV7-8	15	TRBJ2-1	ASSPNTPGLAFDEQF
TRBV12-3/TRBV12-4	12	TRBJ2-1	ASSPSGGYNEQF
TRBV29-1	10	TRBJ2-7	SSGHNPYEQY
TRBV6-1	13	TRBJ2-5	ASSEGLRGDETQY
TRBV7-8	14	TRBJ2-3	ASSPTGGRWPDTQY
TRBV9	13	TRBJ2-5	ASSALGLSEETQY
TRBV12-3/TRBV12-4	12	TRBJ1-5	ASKMSGGDQPQH
TRBV29-1	11	TRBJ2-4	SVVGLPGNIQY
TRBV29-1	14	TRBJ2-3	SVEDPASLSTDTQY
TRBV6-5	14	TRBJ2-5	ASSYLLGTGRETQY
TRBV15	12	TRBJ2-1	ATSRDRGSNEQF
TRBV9	11	TRBJ1-5	ASSVDGNQPQH
TRBV15	10	TRBJ2-3	ATSRGTDTQY
TRBV5-1	11	TRBJ2-1	ASSPTGYNEQF
TRBV5-1	11	TRBJ2-1	ASSRYGVDEQF
TRBV5-1	13	TRBJ2-5	ASSQTAGGLKTQY
TRBV29-1	12	TRBJ2-3	SVAPSGGVDTQY
TRBV4-3	14	TRBJ2-1	ASSQDPGQGADEQF